The clone carrying this T cell receptor (delta chain) was observed a few times. At one end, the junction sequence differs from germline, possibly due to a read error. TCRdb re-called clones from the reads using CATT. Among over 12,000 delta-chain clones listed, roughly 7% were seen once. Germline V lookup: CDR1 GEAIGNYY, CDR2 EKD. The CDR3 consists of 19 residues. The entry originates in a study of gamma-delta chains in newborns, infants, children. Study at large: Microbial exposure reportedly drives polyclonal innate γδ T cell expansion after birth.

The source material was blood. The chain employs TRDV2 and TRDJ3; maybe TRDD3 (6 bases). The receptor comes from a child who was a newborn, infant or young child, either healthy, febrile or measles-vaccinated (not recorded which). The CDR3 DNA reads as TGTGCCTGTGACACTGGGGGCTACCGTAGCTCCTGGGACACCCAACAGATGTTTTTC. Protein sequence: CACDTGGYRSSWDTQQMFF.